These 25 T cell receptor beta chains were all obtained from the same sample, sequenced in a study of vaccination effects on CD4 cells after COVID-19. Assay: immunoSEQ multiplex PCR; the TCRdb copy retains only in-frame clones and omits some. The profile shows 70,000 or so clones, around 74% of them singletons. The antigens of these receptors remain unknown. Pools of viral peptides were used by the ViraFEST assay to expand antigen-specific CD4+ T cells ahead of sequencing. Isolation of CD4+ T cells took place after approximately 10 days of culture. The vaccine recipients had no prior SARS-CoV-2 infection, with negative nucleocapsid antibodies. The sample here was CD4+ T cells from PBMCs cultured with HCoV-NL63 spike peptides, taken before COVID-19 vaccination. The source of these receptors is a human donor who received a COVID-19 vaccine.

The chain employs TRBV2 and TRBJ2-5, with 7 nucleotides matching TRBD2. Germline CDR1 SNHLY, CDR2 FYNNEI. CDR3 length: 14 residues. With 1 base clipped from V and 7 bases from J, the junction kept 6 bases outside the gene matches. The CDR3 reads CASSEGLASGTQYF. The CDR3 DNA reads as TGTGCCAGCAGTGAAGGCCTAGCTAGCGGGACCCAGTACTTC.

This clone appeared a few times. The chain couples TRBV5-1 to TRBJ2-3; 8 bases are a match to TRBD1. Germline CDR1 and CDR2: SGHRS and YFSETQ. V dropped 6 bases and J dropped 3; count of bases not matched to a gene: 3. This CDR3 is built from 13 residues. CDR3 region: CASNTGGTDTQYF. The CDR3 DNA is TGCGCCAGCAATACAGGGGGGACAGATACGCAGTATTTT.

V gene TRBV11-2 combines with J gene TRBJ2-5; D is uncertain. The CDR3 has 14 amino acids. V was trimmed by 5 bases and J by 2 bases, leaving 12 bases between them. Germline V lookup: CDR1 SGHAT, CDR2 FQNNGV. CDR3 DNA sequence: TGTGCCAGCAGCCCACAGCGTTTTCAAGAGACCCAGTACTTC. Translating gives CASSPQRFQETQYF.

This clone was counted a few times. The chain combines TRBV7-3 with TRBJ2-1, with TRBD1 as a possible D gene (6 bases). Germline CDR1 SGHTA, CDR2 FQGTGA. This CDR3 spans 15 amino acids. V was shortened by 4 bases and J by 2 bases, with 12 bases between the two germline ends. The CDR3 reads CASSSYQGPYNEQFF. CDR3 nucleotide sequence: TGTGCCAGCAGCTCCTACCAGGGGCCCTACAATGAGCAGTTCTTC. The full variable domain, its missing parts supplied by reference TRBV7-3 and TRBJ2-1, is GAGVSQTPSNKVTEKGKYVELRCDPISGHTALYWYRQSLGQGPEFLIYFQGTGAADDSGLPNDRFFAVRPEGSVSTLKIQRTERGDSAVYLCASSSYQGPYNEQFFGPGTRLTVL.

This chain connects TRBV6-5 to TRBJ2-2; 7 bases map to TRBD1. Losses at the gene ends were 5 bases for V and 6 bases for J; bases not matched to a gene: 9. Germline V gene data show CDR1 as MNHEY and CDR2 as SVGAGI. This CDR3 is built from 15 residues. CDR3 protein: CASSTHRQGAGELFF. CDR3 nucleotides: TGTGCCAGCAGTACCCATAGGCAGGGGGCCGGGGAGCTGTTTTTT.

Here the CDR3 DNA reads TGTGCCATCAGTGACCCTACAGGAGACGAGCAGTACGTC. It translates to CAISDPTGDEQYV. V is TRBV10-3 and J is TRBJ2-7, with D possibly being TRBD1 (5 bases). The germline V and J ends were trimmed by 3 bases and 5 bases, with 11 bases remaining between them. The length of the CDR3 is 13 residues. Germline CDR1 reads ENHRY; CDR2 reads SYGVKD.

In this sample, this clone turned up a few times. The chain couples TRBV6-6 to TRBJ2-2; 10 bases are shared with TRBD1. Per germline, CDR1 MNHNY and CDR2 SVGAGI (reference sequence). This CDR3 region has 16 residues. J gave up 6 bases and V 2 bases, and 6 bases lay outside the gene matches. CDR3 in amino acids: CASSYGQGQGPGELFF. The CDR3 DNA reads as TGTGCCAGCAGTTACGGACAGGGACAGGGGCCCGGGGAGCTGTTTTTT.

CDR3 DNA sequence: TGTGCCAGCAGCGGGGGGACAGGACTCACAGATACGCAGTATTTT. Its translation: CASSGGTGLTDTQYF. The chain carries TRBV9 and TRBJ2-3; TRBD1 agrees at 8 bases. The CDR3 has 15 amino acids. The germline V gene has CDR1 SGDLS and CDR2 YYNGEE. V trimming: 3 bases; J trimming: 2 bases; junction bases outside the gene matches: 5.

The J gene is TRBJ2-5, the V gene TRBV2, with 9 bases that match TRBD2. Trimming cost V 5 bases and J 5 bases; bases outside gene matches: 6. Germline lookup yields CDR1 SNHLY and CDR2 FYNNEI. The CDR3 contains 14 residues. CDR3 sequence (DNA): TGTGCCAGCAGTCGCGGGGGGGCCGTGGAGACCCAGTACTTC. Its translation is CASSRGGAVETQYF.

This rearrangement joins TRBV24-1 to TRBJ2-2; no firm D call. The CDR3 covers 14 residues. V was pared by 3 bases and J by 7 bases, with 11 bases between. The V gene's germline CDR1 is KGHDR and CDR2 SFDVKD. Written as DNA, the CDR3 is TGTGCCACCAGTGATAGCATGGCCGACGGGGAGCTGTTTTTT. Protein product: CATSDSMADGELFF.

This chain uses TRBV5-5 with TRBJ2-7; TRBD2 matches at 10 bases. J was trimmed by 2 bases and V by 0 bases; bases with no gene match: 11. CDR3 length: 18 amino acids. Per germline, CDR1 SGHKS and CDR2 YYEKEE (reference sequence). CDR3 region: CASSLGIAGGFYTYEQYV. The CDR3 nucleotides read TGTGCCAGCAGCTTGGGCATAGCGGGGGGTTTCTATACCTACGAGCAGTACGTC.

The gene calls are TRBV6-6 and TRBJ1-2; the D is unclear. The CDR3 extends over 12 amino acids. CDR1 is MNHNY and CDR2 is SVGAGI in the germline V gene (reference sequence). With 5 bases removed from V and 5 bases from J, the gap between germline ends came to 9 bases. The CDR3 DNA sequence: TGTGCCAGCAGTCGCGGGGTTTATGGCTACACCTTC. Translated, it gives CASSRGVYGYTF.

The V gene is TRBV18, the J gene TRBJ1-1; 7 positions agree with TRBD1. CDR3 length equals 15 residues. Per the germline V gene, CDR1 is KGHSH and CDR2 is LQKENI. With V trimmed by 5 bases and J by 4 bases, 10 bases remained unmatched. The CDR3 here is CASSEGRQGITEAFF. As DNA, the CDR3 is TGTGCCAGCTCAGAAGGAAGACAGGGAATCACTGAAGCTTTCTTT. Full variable domain (remainder filled in from reference TRBV18 and TRBJ1-1): NAGVMQNPRHLVRRRGQEARLRCSPMKGHSHVYWYRQLPEEGLKFMVYLQKENIIDESGMPKERFSAEFPKEGPSILRIQQVVRGDSAAYFCASSEGRQGITEAFFGQGTRLTVV.

The chain carries TRBV29-1 and TRBJ1-3; D remains unclear. The CDR3 is made up of 12 amino acids. CDR1 SQVTM and CDR2 ANQGSEA come from the germline V gene. V dropped 4 bases and J dropped 0 bases, with 4 bases sitting between them. Here the CDR3 reads CSVVVSGNTIYF. The CDR3, as DNA: TGCAGCGTTGTGGTCTCTGGAAACACCATATATTTT.

The chain recombines TRBV28 with TRBJ2-3; D remains ambiguous. V lost 2 bases and J 4 bases, leaving 10 bases between the germline ends. This CDR3 contains 14 residues. Per germline, CDR1 MDHEN and CDR2 SYDVKM. The CDR3 loop is CASSLDQRADTQYF. The CDR3 DNA sequence: TGTGCCAGCAGTTTAGACCAAAGGGCAGATACGCAGTATTTT.

This sequence joins TRBV5-8 and TRBJ1-4; D is perhaps TRBD1 (5 bases). Germline CDR1 reads SGHTS; CDR2 reads YDEGEE. The CDR3 has 14 amino acids. V lost 2 bases, J lost 4 bases, and 9 bases lay in between. The CDR3 bases are TGTGCCAGCAGCTTAGACAGCAATAATGAAAAACTGTTTTTT. This codes for CASSLDSNNEKLFF.

This clone was observed a handful of times. The CDR3 region is CAIRKANTEAFF. For the CDR3, the DNA is TGTGCCATCCGAAAGGCGAACACTGAAGCTTTCTTT. The rearrangement joins TRBV10-3 to TRBJ1-1; D gene unclear. The CDR3 runs to 12 residues. V was trimmed by 8 bases and J by 1 base, leaving 8 bases between them. From germline, CDR1 is ENHRY and CDR2 SYGVKD.

The rearrangement links TRBV7-8 to TRBJ1-1; no definite D call. The V end was cut by 3 bases, the J end by 5 bases, with 13 bases between. The V gene's germline CDR1 is SGHVS and CDR2 FQNEAQ. The CDR3 is 14 residues long. In DNA, the CDR3 is TGTGCCAGCAGCTTTACTGCCCTGGAGACTGAAGCTTTCTTT. It encodes CASSFTALETEAFF.

The table lists this clone with a count of one. V gene TRBV24-1 combines with J gene TRBJ2-6; the D is unclear. Per germline, CDR1 KGHDR and CDR2 SFDVKD. The CDR3 length is 13 residues. The V end was cut by 5 bases, the J end by 2 bases, with 3 bases between. This CDR3 reads CATSVTGANVLTF. The CDR3 coding sequence is TGTGCCACCAGTGTCACTGGGGCCAACGTCCTGACTTTC.

V and J are TRBV19 and TRBJ1-2; weak D call: TRBD1 (6 bases). V dropped 1 base and J dropped 4 bases, with 10 bases sitting between them. CDR3 length: 14 amino acids. Germline V gives CDR1 LNHDA, CDR2 SQIVND (reference sequence). DNA for the CDR3: TGTGCCAGTAGTATAGGTGCAGGGGCCTATGGCTACACCTTC. It encodes CASSIGAGAYGYTF. Full variable domain (remainder filled in from reference TRBV19 and TRBJ1-2): DGGITQSPKYLFRKEGQNVTLSCEQNLNHDAMYWYRQDPGQGLRLIYYSQIVNDFQKGDIAEGYSVSREKKESFPLTVTSAQKNPTAFYLCASSIGAGAYGYTFGSGTRLTVV.

This clone was observed once. The chain recombines TRBV5-1 with TRBJ1-3, with D tentatively TRBD1 (6 bases). The germline V gene encodes CDR1 SGHRS and CDR2 YFSETQ. The CDR3 runs to 15 residues. V lost 4 bases, J lost 4 bases, and 15 bases lay in between. The CDR3 bases are TGCGCCAGCAGCCTACTCCAGGGGACAGGAAACACCATATATTTT. As protein: CASSLLQGTGNTIYF.

The chain carries TRBV7-9 and TRBJ2-1; 8 bases are a match to TRBD1. The V and J ends lost 5 bases and 0 bases, in that order; junction bases with no gene match: 6. The CDR3 extends over 16 amino acids. Germline values: CDR1 SEHNR, CDR2 FQNEAQ (reference sequence). DNA of the CDR3: TGTGCCAGCAGCAAGGACAGGGCACGCTCCTACAATGAGCAGTTCTTC. It translates to CASSKDRARSYNEQFF. Supplemented by reference TRBV7-9 and TRBJ2-1, the full variable domain reads DTGVSQNPRHKITKRGQNVTFRCDPISEHNRLYWYRQTLGQGPEFLTYFQNEAQLEKSRLLSDRFSAERPKGSFSTLEIQRTEQGDSAMYLCASSKDRARSYNEQFFGPGTRLTVL.

This rearrangement joins TRBV2 to TRBJ1-6; 7 nucleotides agree with TRBD1. The V gene's germline CDR1 is SNHLY and CDR2 FYNNEI. Losses at the gene ends were 6 bases for V and 10 bases for J; bases not matched to a gene: 9. The CDR3 length is 14 residues. The CDR3 DNA follows: TGTGCCAGCAGGGTAGGGGGCGCGGGATCACCCCTCCACTTT. Translating it yields CASRVGGAGSPLHF.

The V gene is TRBV9, the J gene TRBJ1-2; tentatively, D is TRBD1 (5 bases). V was clipped by 3 bases and J by 6 bases, with 21 bases between them. The V gene's germline CDR1 is SGDLS and CDR2 YYNGEE. The CDR3 has 16 residues. CDR3 in amino acids: CASSGRLYRGRDGYTF. The DNA for the CDR3 is TGTGCCAGCAGCGGACGTCTATATAGGGGAAGGGATGGCTACACCTTC.

The chain has TRBV6-5 and TRBJ1-1; 8 nucleotides align to TRBD1. V shed 0 bases and J 0 bases; nucleotides not matched to a gene: 3. Germline V lookup: CDR1 MNHEY, CDR2 SVGAGI. The CDR3 contains 16 residues. DNA of the CDR3: TGTGCCAGCAGTTACTCGCCGACAGGGGTGAACACTGAAGCTTTCTTT. Translated, it gives CASSYSPTGVNTEAFF.